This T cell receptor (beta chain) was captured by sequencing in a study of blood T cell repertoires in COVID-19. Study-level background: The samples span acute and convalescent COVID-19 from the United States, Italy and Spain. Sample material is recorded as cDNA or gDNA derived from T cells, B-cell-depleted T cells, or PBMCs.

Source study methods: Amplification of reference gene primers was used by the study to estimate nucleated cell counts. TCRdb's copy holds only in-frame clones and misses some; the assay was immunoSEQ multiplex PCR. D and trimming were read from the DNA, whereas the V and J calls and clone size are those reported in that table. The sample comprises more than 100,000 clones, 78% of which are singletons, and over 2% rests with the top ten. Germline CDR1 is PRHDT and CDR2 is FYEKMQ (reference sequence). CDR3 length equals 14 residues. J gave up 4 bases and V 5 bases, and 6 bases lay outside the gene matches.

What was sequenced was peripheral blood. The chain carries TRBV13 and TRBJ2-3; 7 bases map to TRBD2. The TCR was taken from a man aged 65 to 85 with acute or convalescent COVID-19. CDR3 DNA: TGTGCCAGCAGCCTACGCGGGGGTGCAGATACGCAGTATTTT. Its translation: CASSLRGGADTQYF.